A single sample is the source of the 21 T cell receptor beta chains below, sequenced in a study of vaccination and CD4 T cells after COVID-19 (dated by TCRdb to about 2022). This specimen's treatment or condition label, interpreted: 10-day PBMC culture with coronavirus spike peptide pools or control peptides (ViraFEST assay). The library was made by PCR. Instrument on record: Illumina iSeq 100. DNA from cultured CD4+ T cells was subjected to TCR sequencing with the Oncomine TCR Beta short-read assay at the Johns Hopkins FTIC core. TCRdb trimmed public reads at Q25 via fastp, called clones via MiXCR and kept in-frame beta chains. Under each unique CDR3 protein, matching rows form one entry showing the most common genes and DNA. In this sample the table shows 15,000 or so distinct CDR3 sequences, roughly 58% of which occur a single time. The top ten constitute 12% of the sample. Their antigen targets remain unknown.

The material sequenced was CD4+ T cells from blood, cultured in vitro. The receptor set was obtained from a human donor who had recovered from COVID-19.

The genes are TRBV7-3 and TRBJ2-5; TRBD1 or TRBD2 may be the D gene (5 bases each). The CDR3 covers 13 residues. Germline loops: CDR1 SGHTA, CDR2 FQGTGA. Trimming took off 5 bases at V and 5 bases at J, with 12 bases between the two ends. The CDR3 DNA is TGTGCCAGCAGCCCAGGGACGGCGGAGACCCAGTACTTC. Translation: CASSPGTAETQYF.

This clonotype showed up just a few times. The chain joins TRBV15 to TRBJ1-3, with D unresolved. Trimming took off 0 bases at V and 0 bases at J, with 6 bases between the two ends. There are 15 residues in the CDR3. CDR1 is LNHNV and CDR2 is YYDKDF in the germline V gene (reference sequence). The CDR3 nucleotides are TGTGCCACCAGCAGAGATCGGGGCTCTGGAAACACCATATATTTT. Residues: CATSRDRGSGNTIYF.

This chain links TRBV19 with TRBJ1-5, with D perhaps TRBD1 (5 bases). The CDR3 length is 13 residues. The germline CDR1 and CDR2 sequences are LNHDA and SQIVND (reference sequence). Trimming cost V 7 bases and J 5 bases, with 12 bases left between them. The CDR3 loop is CASTGTDHQPQHF. The CDR3 coding sequence is TGTGCCAGTACCGGGACCGATCATCAGCCCCAGCATTTT.

V gene TRBV9 combines with J gene TRBJ1-3, with 7 bases aligning to TRBD1. V was clipped by 0 bases and J by 1 base; unmatched bases: 1. This CDR3 spans 15 amino acids. Germline CDR1 reads SGDLS; CDR2 reads YYNGEE. CDR3 region: CASSVGRGSGNTIYF. The DNA for the CDR3 is TGTGCCAGCAGCGTAGGCAGGGGGTCTGGAAACACCATATATTTT.

The gene calls are TRBV20-1 and TRBJ1-6, with D uncertain. Trimming removed 6 bases from V and 10 bases from J, with 16 bases in between. The CDR3 has 13 residues. Per germline, CDR1 DFQATT and CDR2 SNEGSKA (reference sequence). The CDR3 here is CSAPGPVGSPLHF. The CDR3 coding sequence is TGCAGTGCCCCTGGACCGGTAGGGTCACCCCTCCACTTT.

This clonotype has more than one count but fewer than ten. The DNA for the CDR3 is TGCAGTGCTAGAATTACGCCAGGGGGGGGGGCATCCTCACCCCTCCACTTT. Translation gives CSARITPGGGASSPLHF. V usage is TRBV20-1 and J usage is TRBJ1-6, with TRBD1 matching over 7 bases. V lost 2 bases and J lost 10; bases outside the gene matches: 17. Germline CDR1 and CDR2: DFQATT and SNEGSKA (reference sequence). The CDR3 sequence is 17 residues long.

J is TRBJ1-5 and V is TRBV19; D is unclear. The CDR3 length is 16 residues. Germline V lookup: CDR1 LNHDA, CDR2 SQIVND (reference sequence). The V and J ends lost 4 bases and 2 bases respectively, with 15 bases between them. CDR3 region: CASSNLLSIRNQPQHF. Here the CDR3 DNA reads TGTGCCAGTAGTAACCTCCTGTCGATTCGCAATCAGCCCCAGCATTTT.

This rearrangement joins TRBV20-1 to TRBJ1-2, with TRBD1 matching over 10 bases. The junction had 8 bases not matched to a gene; V was cut back by 6 bases and J by 4 bases. The CDR3 totals 14 residues. CDR1 DFQATT and CDR2 SNEGSKA come from the germline V gene (reference sequence). The CDR3 region has the DNA TGCAGTGCAACCACGGGACAGGGGCGCTATGGCTACACCTTC. Amino acid sequence: CSATTGQGRYGYTF.

This clonotype has just a few counts. The CDR3 region is CATSDYETQYF. The CDR3 DNA sequence: TGTGCCACCAGTGATTATGAGACCCAGTACTTC. The J gene is TRBJ2-5, the V gene TRBV24-1, with D unclear. Per germline, CDR1 KGHDR and CDR2 SFDVKD. CDR3 length: 11 residues. V was shortened by 2 bases and J by 5 bases, with 2 bases between the two germline ends.

This sequence joins TRBV11-2 and TRBJ2-5; 14 positions match TRBD2. The CDR3 contains 15 residues. CDR1 and CDR2 from the germline V gene are SGHAT and FQNNGV. J was trimmed by 4 bases and V by 5 bases; bases with no gene match: 3. CDR3 amino acids: CASSGGTSGRETQYF. In DNA, the CDR3 is TGTGCCAGCAGCGGAGGGACTAGCGGGAGAGAGACCCAGTACTTC.

This sequence joins TRBV20-1 and TRBJ2-1, with 10 bases that match TRBD1. J was trimmed by 8 bases and V by 2 bases; bases with no gene match: 9. Germline CDR1 is DFQATT and CDR2 is SNEGSKA (reference sequence). This CDR3 spans 15 amino acids. The CDR3 DNA sequence: TGCAGTGCTAGACCAACCGACAGGGGGCTATATGAGCAGTTCTTC. Translating gives CSARPTDRGLYEQFF.

The chain carries TRBV29-1 and TRBJ2-5, with 7 positions matching TRBD2. Germline V gene lookup returns CDR1 SQVTM and CDR2 ANQGSEA. V lost 7 bases to trimming and J lost 3 bases; unmatched junction nucleotides: 8. This CDR3 region has 13 residues. CDR3 sequence: CSAASGLKETQYF. In DNA, the CDR3 is TGCAGCGCCGCTAGCGGACTGAAAGAGACCCAGTACTTC.

The table lists this clonotype with a few counts. The V and J genes are TRBV2 and TRBJ1-2; D might be TRBD1 (6 bases). From germline, CDR1 is SNHLY and CDR2 FYNNEI. The CDR3 is made up of 15 amino acids. V was trimmed by 4 bases and J by 0 bases, leaving 12 bases between them. The CDR3 DNA sequence: TGTGCCAGCAGTGTGGGGGGGCGAGCTAACTATGGCTACACCTTC. Translated: CASSVGGRANYGYTF.

V and J are TRBV7-2 and TRBJ2-3; no definite D call. CDR3 size: 14 residues. Germline CDR1 is SGHTA and CDR2 is FQGNSA. Trimming shortened V by 5 bases and J by 1 base, and 10 bases separated the two germline ends. CDR3 sequence reads: CASSPVRGTDTQYF. In nucleotides, the CDR3 is TGTGCCAGCAGCCCAGTTCGGGGCACAGATACGCAGTATTTT.

The chain joins TRBV20-1 to TRBJ1-5; no reliable D call. Trimming shortened V by 4 bases and J by 5 bases, and 9 bases separated the two germline ends. This CDR3 comprises 12 residues. Germline CDR1 reads DFQATT; CDR2 reads SNEGSKA (reference sequence). CDR3 sequence reads: CSAIQLDQPQHF. CDR3 coding DNA: TGCAGTGCTATACAGTTAGATCAGCCCCAGCATTTT.

This chain links TRBV6-1 with TRBJ2-1, with D perhaps TRBD2 (5 bases). V was cut by 4 bases and J by 4 bases, with 11 bases left in between. The length of the CDR3 is 14 residues. The germline CDR1 and CDR2 sequences are MNHNS and SASEGT. In DNA form, the CDR3 reads TGTGCCAGCAGTGCCGCCGGGGTGTACAATGAGCAGTTCTTC. Protein: CASSAAGVYNEQFF.

In nucleotides, the CDR3 is TGTGCCAGCAGTCCGCAGCTAGCGGGAGGAGAGACCCAGTACTTC. Protein product: CASSPQLAGGETQYF. This chain joins TRBV2 and TRBJ2-5; 11 bases map to TRBD2. The CDR3 covers 15 residues. V was clipped by 5 bases and J by 4 bases; unmatched bases: 6. Germline V CDR1 and CDR2: SNHLY, FYNNEI.

V usage is TRBV10-1 and J usage is TRBJ2-1; 7 bases map to TRBD1. V lost 6 bases, J lost 6 bases, and 8 bases stayed unmatched. The CDR3 runs 14 residues. Germline CDR1 WNHNN, CDR2 SYGVQD (reference sequence). In DNA, the CDR3 is TGCGCCAGCAGCGACCCAAACAGGGGCAATGAGCAGTTCTTC. It is translated as CASSDPNRGNEQFF.

In this sample, this clonotype turned up once. The rearrangement joins TRBV5-1 to TRBJ1-1; unclear D gene. Trimming shortened V by 8 bases and J by 0 bases, and 8 bases separated the two germline ends. CDR3 size: 12 residues. The germline gives CDR1 SGHRS, CDR2 YFSETQ. In nucleotides, the CDR3 is TGCGCCAGTAGGAGCATGAACACTGAAGCTTTCTTT. It specifies CASRSMNTEAFF.

The genes are TRBV5-1 and TRBJ1-1, with 12 bases aligning to TRBD1. The germline gives CDR1 SGHRS, CDR2 YFSETQ. The length of the CDR3 is 17 residues. J gave up 1 base and V 2 bases, and 6 bases lay outside the gene matches. DNA for the CDR3: TGCGCCAGCAGCTTCGGAGGGACAGGGGGCGCGAACACTGAAGCTTTCTTT. It specifies CASSFGGTGGANTEAFF.

This chain connects TRBV11-3 to TRBJ1-2, with D possibly matching TRBD1 (6 bases). The CDR3 length is 14 residues. Looked up from germline, CDR1 is SGHNT and CDR2 is YENEEA. Trimming stripped 3 bases from V and 8 bases from J, with 16 bases between. CDR3 protein: CASSFPNHREGYTF. The DNA of the CDR3 is TGTGCCAGCAGCTTTCCCAACCACAGGGAAGGCTACACCTTC.